These 5 T cell receptor beta chains originate from one sample sequenced in a study of cytomegalovirus exposure and HLA in healthy donors. The PCR was carried out with 60 Vbeta primers and 13 Jbeta primers. Assay: immunoSEQ multiplex PCR; the TCRdb copy retains only in-frame clones and omits some. The table includes over 85,000 clones, 67% detected once. The sample was PBMCs. These receptors all come from a man younger than 45 in good health and CMV-seronegative.

CDR3 sequence reads: CASNRGGKNTEAFF. The CDR3 coding sequence is TGTGCCAGCAACAGGGGGGGTAAGAACACTGAAGCTTTCTTT. The chain uses TRBV6-1 and TRBJ1-1, with TRBD1 matching over 8 bases. V was pared by 7 bases and J by 1 base, with 5 bases of the junction left unmatched. The CDR3 has 14 amino acids. Germline CDR1 reads MNHNS; CDR2 reads SASEGT.

The chain joins TRBV30 to TRBJ2-1; possible D gene TRBD2, 6 bases. CDR1 GTSNPN and CDR2 SVGIG come from the germline V gene (reference sequence). The CDR3 length is 11 residues. Between the trimmed V and J ends, which lost 5 bases and 10 bases, there was a span of 12 bases. This CDR3 is CAWGGSWEQFF. The CDR3 DNA reads as TGTGCCTGGGGAGGGAGCTGGGAGCAGTTCTTC.

The chain employs TRBV9 and TRBJ1-1; the match to TRBD1 covers 10 bases. CDR3 size: 17 residues. Germline CDR1 SGDLS, CDR2 YYNGEE. V was clipped by 0 bases and J by 10 bases; unmatched bases: 15. DNA for the CDR3: TGTGCCAGCAGCGTAGATCCCCTGACAGGGGGCGCTTCCCGAGCTTTCTTT. It encodes CASSVDPLTGGASRAFF.

The genes are TRBV15 and TRBJ1-3; possibly TRBD1 for D (5 bases). Germline CDR1 reads LNHNV; CDR2 reads YYDKDF (reference sequence). V lost 5 bases and J lost 4, with 12 bases in between. The CDR3 spans 14 residues. The CDR3 DNA is TGTGCCACCAGCGCCTCGGGGGTCGGAAACACCATATATTTT. Its protein is CATSASGVGNTIYF. Looking up the rest from reference TRBV15 and TRBJ1-3 gives the full variable domain: DAMVIQNPRYQVTQFGKPVTLSCSQTLNHNVMYWYQQKSSQAPKLLFHYYDKDFNNEADTPDNFQSRRPNTSFCFLDIRSPGLGDTAMYLCATSASGVGNTIYFGEGSWLTVV.

The CDR3 DNA reads as TGTGCCAGCAGAGCCCCAAAGTACTACGAGCAGTACTTC. Its protein product is CASRAPKYYEQYF. This chain connects TRBV6-1 to TRBJ2-7, with D unresolved. The ends were cut back, 6 bases at V and 3 bases at J, with 12 bases in the middle. Germline V lookup: CDR1 MNHNS, CDR2 SASEGT. The length of the CDR3 is 13 residues.